These T cell receptor beta chains were read from a single sample in a study of blood T cell repertoires in COVID-19. Produced via immunoSEQ multiplex PCR; TCRdb's table is partial and in-frame only. Of roughly 130,000 clones listed, 84% were seen once; the top ten hold 12%. The source material was peripheral blood. The receptors derive from a woman aged 55-69 years with acute or convalescent COVID-19. CDR3s include the opening cysteine and the closing phenylalanine or tryptophan. A D gene is named only where the DNA matches it firmly. Rows may omit the clone size; those that give it use once, few, many or a size class.

abundance: NA
len: 15
j_gene: TRBJ2-3
v_gene: TRBV3-1/TRBV3-2
d_gene: TRBD2
CDR3nt: TGTGCCAGCAGCCAAGGCGGGGGGGCGAGAGATACGCAGTATTTT
CDR3aa: CASSQGGGARDTQYF

abundance: NA
len: 12
j_gene: TRBJ2-5
v_gene: TRBV3-1/TRBV3-2
d_gene: NA
CDR3nt: TGTGCCAGCAGCCAGTTCCGGGAGACCCAGTACTTC
CDR3aa: CASSQFRETQYF

abundance: NA
len: 13
j_gene: TRBJ1-2
v_gene: TRBV5-8
d_gene: NA
CDR3nt: TGTGCCAGCAGCTTACCAGTTAACTATGGCTACACCTTC
CDR3aa: CASSLPVNYGYTF

abundance: NA
len: 14
j_gene: TRBJ1-1
v_gene: TRBV2
d_gene: NA
CDR3nt: TGTGCCAGCAGTGGAGAAGAGGGGGTCGCTGAAGCTTTCTTT
CDR3aa: CASSGEEGVAEAFF

abundance: once
len: 13
j_gene: TRBJ1-2
v_gene: TRBV30
d_gene: NA
CDR3nt: TGTGCCTGGAGTGTCACAGAGACCTATGGCTACACCTTC
CDR3aa: CAWSVTETYGYTF

abundance: NA
len: 16
j_gene: TRBJ1-6
v_gene: TRBV5-1
d_gene: NA
CDR3nt: TGCGCCAGCAGCTTGGAGCAGGGAACTCCCAGTTCACCCCTCCACTTT
CDR3aa: CASSLEQGTPSSPLHF

abundance: NA
len: 11
j_gene: TRBJ1-1
v_gene: TRBV28
d_gene: TRBD1
CDR3nt: TGTGCCAGCAGACAGGGGCCCGAAGCTTTCTTT
CDR3aa: CASRQGPEAFF

abundance: once
len: 14
j_gene: TRBJ1-6
v_gene: TRBV6-6
d_gene: NA
CDR3nt: TGTGCCAGCAGTAAGGTACAGGGTAATTCACCCCTCCACTTT
CDR3aa: CASSKVQGNSPLHF

abundance: NA
len: 15
j_gene: TRBJ2-5
v_gene: TRBV27
d_gene: NA
CDR3nt: TGTGCCAGCAGTTTGAATAGCGTATCCCCCAAGACCCAGTACTTC
CDR3aa: CASSLNSVSPKTQYF

abundance: NA
len: 13
j_gene: TRBJ1-2
v_gene: TRBV19
d_gene: NA
CDR3nt: TGTGCCAGTAGAGTCCAGGGGCAATATGGCTACACCTTC
CDR3aa: CASRVQGQYGYTF

abundance: NA
len: 14
j_gene: TRBJ2-5
v_gene: TRBV19
d_gene: TRBD1
CDR3nt: TGTGCCAGTACTGCAGGACAGGGATCGGAGACCCAGTACTTC
CDR3aa: CASTAGQGSETQYF

abundance: NA
len: 13
j_gene: TRBJ1-2
v_gene: TRBV19
d_gene: NA
CDR3nt: TGTGCCAGTAGGAGGCAGGGAGGAGTTCGAGACACCTTC
CDR3aa: CASRRQGGVRDTF

abundance: NA
len: 13
j_gene: TRBJ1-2
v_gene: TRBV6-5
d_gene: TRBD1
CDR3nt: TGTGCCAGCTCGGACAGGCATAAGGACGGCTACACCTTC
CDR3aa: CASSDRHKDGYTF

abundance: NA
len: 11
j_gene: TRBJ2-1
v_gene: TRBV29-1
d_gene: NA
CDR3nt: TGCAGCGTTCCTATTCAATCTGAGCAGTTCTTC
CDR3aa: CSVPIQSEQFF

abundance: NA
len: 18
j_gene: TRBJ2-7
v_gene: TRBV7-9
d_gene: TRBD2
CDR3nt: TGTGCCAGCAGCTCTCAATACATCGGGACTAGCCTTTACTACGAGCAGTACTTC
CDR3aa: CASSSQYIGTSLYYEQYF

abundance: NA
len: 18
j_gene: TRBJ1-1
v_gene: TRBV7-6
d_gene: NA
CDR3nt: NA
CDR3aa: CASSFGSGSGAVNTEAFF

abundance: NA
len: 16
j_gene: TRBJ1-1
v_gene: TRBV7-8
d_gene: TRBD1
CDR3nt: TGTGCCAGCAGCCCGAGAGTGGACAGGGCCAACACTGAAGCTTTCTTT
CDR3aa: CASSPRVDRANTEAFF

abundance: NA
len: 13
j_gene: TRBJ1-1
v_gene: TRBV6-5
d_gene: TRBD1
CDR3nt: TGTGCCAGCAGGTGGACAGGGGACACTGAAGCTTTCTTT
CDR3aa: CASRWTGDTEAFF

abundance: NA
len: 15
j_gene: TRBJ1-5
v_gene: TRBV7-2
d_gene: TRBD1
CDR3nt: TGTGCCAGCAGCTTAGAGGCGACAGGGCCTCAGCCCCAGCATTTT
CDR3aa: CASSLEATGPQPQHF

abundance: once
len: 16
j_gene: TRBJ1-5
v_gene: TRBV19
d_gene: TRBD1
CDR3nt: TGTGCCAGTAGTCCCTGGACAGGGATATTGGGTCAGCCCCAGCATTTT
CDR3aa: CASSPWTGILGQPQHF

abundance: NA
len: 13
j_gene: TRBJ1-1
v_gene: TRBV6-1
d_gene: NA
CDR3nt: TGTGCCAGCAGTGATGGGGCCGTCTCTGAAGCTTTCTTT
CDR3aa: CASSDGAVSEAFF

abundance: NA
len: 14
j_gene: TRBJ1-1
v_gene: TRBV6-5
d_gene: NA
CDR3nt: TGTGCCAGCAGTAGAGGGGGGGCAAACACTGAAGCTTTCTTT
CDR3aa: CASSRGGANTEAFF

abundance: NA
len: 22
j_gene: TRBJ2-3
v_gene: TRBV3-1/TRBV3-2
d_gene: TRBD1
CDR3nt: TGTGCCAGCAGCCAAGACAAACACTCGGTAGTTCGCCGGGACAGGCGTTCAGATACGCAGTATTTT
CDR3aa: CASSQDKHSVVRRDRRSDTQYF

abundance: NA
len: 18
j_gene: TRBJ2-1
v_gene: TRBV7-8
d_gene: TRBD2
CDR3nt: TGTGCCAGCAGCTTCGCTGATCCGGGACTAGCGGGGGTTAATGAGCAGTTCTTC
CDR3aa: CASSFADPGLAGVNEQFF

abundance: NA
len: 13
j_gene: TRBJ1-2
v_gene: TRBV9
d_gene: NA
CDR3nt: TGTGCCAGCAGCGCGGGACATGACTATGGCTACACCTTC
CDR3aa: CASSAGHDYGYTF

abundance: few
len: 16
j_gene: TRBJ1-2
v_gene: TRBV24-1
d_gene: TRBD1
CDR3nt: TGTGCCACCAGTGATTGGGGACAGGGATATGCGGAGGGCTACACCTTC
CDR3aa: CATSDWGQGYAEGYTF

abundance: NA
len: 15
j_gene: TRBJ2-3
v_gene: TRBV6-1
d_gene: NA
CDR3nt: TGTGCCAGCAGTGACCGACCCAGGGGCACAGATACGCAGTATTTT
CDR3aa: CASSDRPRGTDTQYF

abundance: NA
len: 16
j_gene: TRBJ2-1
v_gene: TRBV10-1
d_gene: TRBD1
CDR3nt: TGCGCCAGCCAAGCTGGGACAGGCTTAGGAGGGTATGAGCAGTTCTTC
CDR3aa: CASQAGTGLGGYEQFF